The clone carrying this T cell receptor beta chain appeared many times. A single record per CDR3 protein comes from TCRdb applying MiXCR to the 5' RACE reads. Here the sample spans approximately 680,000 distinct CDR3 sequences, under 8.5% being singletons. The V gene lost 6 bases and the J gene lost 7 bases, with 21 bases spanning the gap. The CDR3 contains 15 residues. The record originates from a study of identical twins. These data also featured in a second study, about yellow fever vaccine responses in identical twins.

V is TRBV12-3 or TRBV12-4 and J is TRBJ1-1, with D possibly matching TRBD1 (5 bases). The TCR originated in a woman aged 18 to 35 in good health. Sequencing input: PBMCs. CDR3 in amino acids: CASRISYPVGGEAFF. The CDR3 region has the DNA TGTGCCAGCAGAATCTCCTATCCAGTGGGGGGTGAAGCTTTCTTT.